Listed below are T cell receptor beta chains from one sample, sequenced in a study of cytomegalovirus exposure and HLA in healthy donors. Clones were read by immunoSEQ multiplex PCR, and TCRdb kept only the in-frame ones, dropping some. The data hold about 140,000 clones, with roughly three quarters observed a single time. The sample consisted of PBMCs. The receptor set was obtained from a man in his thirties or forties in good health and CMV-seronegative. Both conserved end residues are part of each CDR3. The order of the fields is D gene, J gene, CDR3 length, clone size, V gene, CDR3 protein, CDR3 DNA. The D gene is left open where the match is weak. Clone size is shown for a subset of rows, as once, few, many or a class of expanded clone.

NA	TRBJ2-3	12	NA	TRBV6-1	CASKLSTDTQYF	TGTGCCAGCAAACTTAGCACAGATACGCAGTATTTT
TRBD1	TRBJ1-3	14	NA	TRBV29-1	CSVDQGARGNTIYF	TGCAGCGTTGATCAGGGGGCGAGAGGAAACACCATATATTTT
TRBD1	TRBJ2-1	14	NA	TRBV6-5	CASRRTGRNNEQFF	TGTGCCAGCAGGCGGACAGGGAGAAACAATGAGCAGTTCTTC
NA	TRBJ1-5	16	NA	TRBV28	CASSFIPGSSNQPQHF	TGTGCCAGCAGTTTCATTCCTGGCTCTAGCAATCAGCCCCAGCATTTT
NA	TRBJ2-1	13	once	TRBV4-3	CASSQEVGSEQFF	TGCGCCAGCAGCCAAGAAGTCGGGAGTGAGCAGTTCTTC
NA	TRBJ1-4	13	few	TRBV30	CAWSLLINEKLFF	TGTGCCTGGAGTTTATTAATTAATGAAAAACTGTTTTTT
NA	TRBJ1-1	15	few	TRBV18	CASSPYPGPNTEAFF	TGTGCCAGCTCACCATATCCAGGGCCTAACACTGAAGCTTTCTTT
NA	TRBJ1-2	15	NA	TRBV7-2	CASSLVTDSPLGYTF	TGTGCCAGCAGCTTAGTGACAGACAGCCCGTTAGGCTACACCTTC
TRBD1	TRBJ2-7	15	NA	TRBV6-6	CASRLGQGVHYEQYF	TGTGCCAGCAGGCTGGGACAGGGGGTTCACTACGAGCAGTACTTC
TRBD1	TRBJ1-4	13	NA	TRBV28	CASSLQGGEKLFF	TGTGCCAGCAGTTTACAGGGGGGTGAAAAACTGTTTTTT
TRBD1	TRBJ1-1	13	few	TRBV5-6	CASSPGQGKRAFF	TGTGCCAGCAGCCCCGGACAGGGGAAAAGAGCTTTCTTT
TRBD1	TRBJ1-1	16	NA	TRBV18	CASSPGQGAENTEAFF	TGTGCCAGCTCACCCGGACAGGGGGCTGAGAACACTGAAGCTTTCTTT
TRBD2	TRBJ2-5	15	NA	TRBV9	CASSVEGNGRQTQYF	TGTGCCAGCAGCGTAGAGGGCAACGGGAGGCAGACCCAGTACTTC
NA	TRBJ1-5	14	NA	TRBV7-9	CASSLSTDSQPQHF	TGTGCCAGCAGCCTAAGTACAGATAGTCAGCCCCAGCATTTT
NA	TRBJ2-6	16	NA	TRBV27	CASSRSGGSGANVLTF	TGTGCCAGCAGTCGGTCCGGGGGCTCTGGGGCCAACGTCCTGACTTTC
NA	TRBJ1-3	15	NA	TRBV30	CAWSRGFGSGNTIYF	TGTGCCTGGAGTAGAGGGTTTGGCTCTGGAAACACCATATATTTT
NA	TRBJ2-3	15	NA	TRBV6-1	CASKTGTSLGDTQYF	TGTGCCAGCAAGACCGGGACTTCCTTGGGGGATACGCAGTATTTT
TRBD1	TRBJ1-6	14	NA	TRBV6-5	CASSSGTGFSPLHF	TGTGCCAGCAGTTCCGGGACAGGGTTCTCACCCCTCCACTTT
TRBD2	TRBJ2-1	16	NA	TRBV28	CASSWGTSGGYNEQFF	TGTGCCAGCAGTTGGGGGACTAGCGGGGGGTACAATGAGCAGTTCTTC
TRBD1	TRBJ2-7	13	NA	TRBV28	CASISGQTYEQYF	TGTGCCAGCATTTCGGGACAGACCTACGAGCAGTACTTC
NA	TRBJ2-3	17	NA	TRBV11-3	CASSFGGSVAHTDTQYF	TGTGCCAGCAGCTTTGGGGGGTCGGTAGCGCACACAGATACGCAGTATTTT
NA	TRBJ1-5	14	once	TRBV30	CAWSISAGNQPQHF	TGTGCCTGGAGTATATCTGCGGGCAATCAGCCCCAGCATTTT
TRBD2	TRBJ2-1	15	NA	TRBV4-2	CASSGLAGGSGEQFF	TGTGCCAGCAGCGGGCTAGCGGGAGGCAGTGGCGAGCAGTTCTTC